This TCR beta chain appears in the sequencing data of a study of control samples from healthy donors and cancer patients (dated by TCRdb to 2019 to 2021). Libraries were built with the immunoSEQ multiplex PCR assay. TCRdb obtained this table from immuneACCESS and retained in-frame rearrangements with V and J assigned. These tables miss some clones; where compared with another copy, unresolved V genes account for less than half of the shortfall, and the remainder is unexplained. The sample includes some 120,000 clones, with roughly 90% observed a single time. The ten largest account for approximately 8.6% of the sample. The CDR3 measures 13 amino acids from cysteine to phenylalanine. Only the CDR3 part of the read is kept: 39 bases, read in frame from the first base. The V end loses 1 base and the J end loses 9 bases, and a stretch of 11 bases separates them. The germline V gene yields SGDLS for CDR1 and YYNGEE for CDR2.

Concerning this clone: Its antigen remains unidentified. Nothing much larger sits one base from this clone, and base qualities are not available.

The chain joins TRBV9 to TRBJ2-1, with the D gene call left open. The TCR was taken from a man aged 18 to 29 in good health. Sequencing was performed on blood. The CDR3 protein is CASSVLDGAEQFF. Here is the DNA: TGTGCCAGCAGCGTACTGGACGGCGCTGAGCAGTTCTTC. Here the CDR3 is joined to the reference TRBV9 and TRBJ2-1 genes, and the full variable domain is: DSGVTQTPKHLITATGQRVTLRCSPRSGDLSVYWYQQSLDQGLQFLIQYYNGEERAKGNILERFSAQQFPDLHSELNLSSLELGDSALYFCASSVLDGAEQFFGPGTRLTVL.